A single sample gave rise to the 15 T cell receptor beta chains below, sequenced in a study of T cell repertoires in cytomegalovirus infection. TCRdb ran MiXCR on the reads and lists one entry per CDR3 protein. The data contain around 740,000 distinct CDR3 sequences, roughly 36% of them singletons. Sequencing was carried out using PBMCs. The receptors here all came from a human donor in good health (CMV status not recorded). Some clones in this sample may be carry-over from other donors' samples.

This clonotype was seen only a few times. The chain has TRBV4-1 and TRBJ2-7; D gene uncertain. The CDR3 is 14 residues long. CDR1 and CDR2 from the germline V gene are MGHRA and YSYEKL. Trimming removed 1 base at V and 6 bases at J, with 13 bases between. CDR3 nucleotide sequence: TGCGCCAGCAGCCAAGTGGGCTCCGGGCGCGAGCAGTACTTC. Translation gives CASSQVGSGREQYF.

Only a few counts were recorded for this clonotype. The DNA is left out, because the CDR3 cannot be placed on it with certainty; the CDR3 is given as TCRdb lists it. The rearrangement uses TRBV12-3 or TRBV12-4 and TRBJ1-3; the table names TRBD1, a call not compared with the DNA. The CDR3 totals 15 residues, both ends included. The CDR3 reads CASSTSGYSGNTIYF.

This clonotype appeared a few times. The chain is built from TRBV6-1 and TRBJ2-6; D ambiguous. The CDR3 runs to 13 residues. CDR1 and CDR2 from the germline V gene are MNHNS and SASEGT. Trimming removed 7 bases from V and 4 bases from J, with 8 bases in between. This CDR3 is CASTESGANVLTF. The CDR3 DNA reads as TGTGCCAGCACTGAGTCCGGGGCCAACGTCCTGACTTTC.

The CDR3 nucleotides are TGCGCCAGCAGCTTGGTGCCAAACCAAGAGACCCAGTACTTC. Translation: CASSLVPNQETQYF. This sequence joins TRBV5-1 and TRBJ2-5; D call uncertain. Germline V gene data show CDR1 as SGHRS and CDR2 as YFSETQ. CDR3 length: 14 residues. V was shortened by 0 bases and J by 0 bases, with 6 bases between the two germline ends.

This clonotype was observed once. CDR3 amino acids: CARSSESTGDSPLHF. CDR3 coding DNA: TGTGCCAGAAGTTCGGAGTCAACGGGGGATTCACCCCTCCACTTT. The gene calls are TRBV11-2 and TRBJ1-6; D may be TRBD1 (5 bases). The CDR3 totals 15 residues. Per the germline V gene, CDR1 is SGHAT and CDR2 is FQNNGV. Trimming stripped 9 bases from V and 8 bases from J, with 20 bases between.

V and J are TRBV28 and TRBJ2-1; 9 bases fit TRBD1. Unmatched junction bases numbered 7, after V lost 4 bases and J lost 6 bases. The CDR3 covers 15 residues. CDR1 MDHEN and CDR2 SYDVKM come from the germline V gene. CDR3 sequence: CASSSGTGSLNEQFF. As DNA, the CDR3 is TGTGCCAGCAGTTCCGGGACAGGGTCGCTCAATGAGCAGTTCTTC.

V usage is TRBV12-3 or TRBV12-4 and J usage is TRBJ1-2; the D gene is possibly TRBD1 (5 bases). CDR3 size: 12 residues. V dropped 5 bases and J dropped 6 bases, with 10 bases sitting between them. The CDR3 nucleotides read TGTGCCAGCAGTCCCGGACATCATGGCTACACCTTC. Protein: CASSPGHHGYTF.

V gene TRBV6-6 combines with J gene TRBJ1-6, with TRBD1 as a possible D gene (6 bases). Germline loops: CDR1 MNHNY, CDR2 SVGAGI (reference sequence). CDR3 length equals 14 residues. The germline V and J ends were trimmed by 8 bases and 7 bases, with 15 bases remaining between them. As DNA, the CDR3 is TGTGCCAGCGAGGGGGTGGGAAGGAATTCACCCCTCCACTTT. Protein product: CASEGVGRNSPLHF.

The J gene is TRBJ1-5, the V gene TRBV19; D ambiguous. The CDR3 is 13 amino acids. The V end lost 9 bases, the J end lost 2 bases, and 11 bases lay between the germline ends. CDR1 is LNHDA, CDR2 SQIVND, per germline (reference sequence). CDR3 in DNA: TGTGCCAGCAATTATTGGGGCAATCAGCCCCAGCATTTT. Its translation is CASNYWGNQPQHF.

The V and J genes are TRBV28 and TRBJ2-1, with TRBD2 as a possible D gene (5 bases). V dropped 8 bases and J dropped 0 bases, with 14 bases sitting between them. Germline assignment: CDR1 MDHEN and CDR2 SYDVKM. The CDR3 extends over 15 amino acids. The CDR3 nucleotides read TGTGCCAGCGACCCTAGCCCCAGCTCCTACAATGAGCAGTTCTTC. It encodes CASDPSPSSYNEQFF.

This clonotype was seen more than once but under ten times. The V gene is TRBV7-6, the J gene TRBJ2-1, with 8 bases matching TRBD1. Losses at the gene ends were 4 bases for V and 0 bases for J; bases not matched to a gene: 8. Germline lookup yields CDR1 SGHVS and CDR2 FNYEAQ. The CDR3 covers 17 residues. DNA of the CDR3: TGTGCCAGCAGCTCACCCCAGGGGGCAAGCTCCTACAATGAGCAGTTCTTC. Translation gives CASSSPQGASSYNEQFF.

This chain uses TRBV28 with TRBJ1-2; 7 bases match TRBD1. The J segment lost 4 bases and the V segment lost 6 bases, leaving 8 bases of the junction unmatched. The CDR3 loop spans 14 amino acids. Germline values: CDR1 MDHEN, CDR2 SYDVKM. CDR3 DNA: TGTGCCAGCAGCCTCGGACAGGCCGCCTATGGCTACACCTTC. As protein: CASSLGQAAYGYTF.

The chain is built from TRBV6-1 and TRBJ2-7; weak D call: TRBD2 (6 bases). This CDR3 contains 13 residues. Between the trimmed V and J ends, which lost 4 bases and 1 base, there was a span of 8 bases. CDR1 MNHNS and CDR2 SASEGT come from the germline V gene. The CDR3 DNA sequence: TGTGCCAGCAGTGTGGACTATTCCTACGAGCAGTACTTC. Translating it yields CASSVDYSYEQYF.

Many counts were recorded for this clonotype. The rearrangement uses TRBV7-2 and TRBJ2-5, with D perhaps assigned TRBD1 or TRBD2 (5 bases each). V lost 4 bases, J lost 1 base, and 13 bases lay in between. Germline assignment: CDR1 SGHTA and CDR2 FQGNSA. The CDR3 contains 15 residues. The CDR3 DNA follows: TGTGCCAGCAGCTCCGGGCCTGGGGGCCAAGAGACCCAGTACTTC. Protein sequence: CASSSGPGGQETQYF.

J is TRBJ2-7 and V is TRBV29-1; TRBD2 aligns across 7 bases. V shed 6 bases and J 3 bases; nucleotides not matched to a gene: 8. Germline V CDR1 and CDR2: SQVTM, ANQGSEA. There are 13 residues in the CDR3. CDR3: CSVSGGGHYEQYF. The CDR3 DNA sequence: TGCAGCGTCTCGGGCGGGGGTCACTACGAGCAGTACTTC.